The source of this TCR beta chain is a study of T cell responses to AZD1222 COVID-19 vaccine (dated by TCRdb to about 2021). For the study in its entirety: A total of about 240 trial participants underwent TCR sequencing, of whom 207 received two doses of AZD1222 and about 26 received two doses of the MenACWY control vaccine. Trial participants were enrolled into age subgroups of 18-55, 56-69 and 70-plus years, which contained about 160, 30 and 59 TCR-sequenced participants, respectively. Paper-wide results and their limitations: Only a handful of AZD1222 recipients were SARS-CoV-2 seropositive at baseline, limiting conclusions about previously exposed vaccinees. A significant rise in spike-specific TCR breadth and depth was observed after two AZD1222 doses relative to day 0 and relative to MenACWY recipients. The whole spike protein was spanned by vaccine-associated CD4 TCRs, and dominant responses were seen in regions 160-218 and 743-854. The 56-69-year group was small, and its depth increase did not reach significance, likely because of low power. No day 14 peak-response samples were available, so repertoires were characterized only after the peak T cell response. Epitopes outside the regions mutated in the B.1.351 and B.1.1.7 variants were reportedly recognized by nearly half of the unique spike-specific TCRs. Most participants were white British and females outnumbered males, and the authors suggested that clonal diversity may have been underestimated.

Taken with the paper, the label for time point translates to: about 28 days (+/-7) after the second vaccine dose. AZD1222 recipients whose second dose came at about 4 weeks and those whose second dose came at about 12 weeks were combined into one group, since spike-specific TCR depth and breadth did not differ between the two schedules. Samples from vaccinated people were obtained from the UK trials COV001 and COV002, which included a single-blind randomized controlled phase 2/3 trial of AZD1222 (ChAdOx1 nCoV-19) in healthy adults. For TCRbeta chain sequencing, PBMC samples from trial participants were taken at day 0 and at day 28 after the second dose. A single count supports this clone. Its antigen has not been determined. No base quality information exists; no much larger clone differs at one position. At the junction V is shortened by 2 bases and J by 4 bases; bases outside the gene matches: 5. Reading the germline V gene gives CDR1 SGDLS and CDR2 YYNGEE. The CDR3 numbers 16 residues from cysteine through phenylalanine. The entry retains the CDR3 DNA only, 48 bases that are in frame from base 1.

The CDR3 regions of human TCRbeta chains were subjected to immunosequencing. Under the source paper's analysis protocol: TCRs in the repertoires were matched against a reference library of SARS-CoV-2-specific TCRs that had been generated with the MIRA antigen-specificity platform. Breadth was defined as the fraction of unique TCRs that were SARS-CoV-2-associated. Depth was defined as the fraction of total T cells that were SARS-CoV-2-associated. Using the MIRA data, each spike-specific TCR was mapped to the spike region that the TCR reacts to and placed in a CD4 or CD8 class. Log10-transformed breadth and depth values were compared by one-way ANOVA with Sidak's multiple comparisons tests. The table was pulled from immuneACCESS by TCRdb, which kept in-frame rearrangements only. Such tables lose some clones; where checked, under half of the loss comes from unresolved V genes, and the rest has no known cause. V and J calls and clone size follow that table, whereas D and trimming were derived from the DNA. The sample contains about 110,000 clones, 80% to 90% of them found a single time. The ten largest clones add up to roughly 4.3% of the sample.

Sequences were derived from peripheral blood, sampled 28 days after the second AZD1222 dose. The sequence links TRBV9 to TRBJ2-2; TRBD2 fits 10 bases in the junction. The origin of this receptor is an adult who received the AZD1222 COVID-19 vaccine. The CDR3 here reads CASSVASGRSTGELFF. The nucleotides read TGTGCCAGCAGCGTCGCTAGCGGGAGAAGCACCGGGGAGCTGTTTTTT. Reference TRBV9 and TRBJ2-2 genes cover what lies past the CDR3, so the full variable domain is DSGVTQTPKHLITATGQRVTLRCSPRSGDLSVYWYQQSLDQGLQFLIQYYNGEERAKGNILERFSAQQFPDLHSELNLSSLELGDSALYFCASSVASGRSTGELFFGEGSRLTVL.